This T cell receptor (beta chain) was profiled in a study of blood T cell repertoires in COVID-19. Background on the study: Sources were T cells, B-cell-depleted T cells, or PBMCs; the material itself was cDNA or gDNA.

This table comes from immunoSEQ multiplex PCR, and its TCRdb copy is limited to in-frame clones, with some not included. The sample records about 55,000 clones, 88% being singletons. The CDR3 length is 15 residues. With 0 bases clipped from V and 4 bases from J, the junction kept 6 bases outside the gene matches. Germline values: CDR1 SGHDT, CDR2 YYEEEE. Sequenced sample: peripheral blood. The sequence was collected from a man in his 60s with active COVID-19. The chain joins TRBV5-6 to TRBJ2-7, with 8 bases fitting TRBD1. Here the CDR3 reads CASSLVRRGLYEQYF. In DNA, the CDR3 is TGTGCCAGCAGCTTGGTCCGCAGGGGGCTATACGAGCAGTACTTC.